This entry concerns a single T cell receptor (beta chain). Its antigen remains undetermined. No much larger clone is present one base from it, and per-base qualities are unavailable. Based on the germline V gene (reference sequence), the CDR1 and CDR2 sequences are SGHKS and YYEKEE. The CDR3 runs 13 residues from the cysteine to the phenylalanine. Only CDR3 DNA remains: 39 bases, in frame from the first base. V drops 4 bases and J drops 7 bases, leaving 14 bases in between. The immunoSEQ Assay, a bias-controlled multiplex PCR, was used to amplify TCRbeta CDR3 regions from genomic DNA. The source study handled its data this way. The number of nucleated cells in each sample was estimated by amplification of reference gene primers within the assay. Sequence reads were collapsed and filtered to measure the absolute abundance of every unique TCRbeta CDR3 rearrangement. For each sample, productive Simpson clonality was calculated by taking the square root of Simpson's diversity index across productive rearrangements. The source is immuneACCESS, and TCRdb retained only in-frame sequences with V and J called. Part of the clones is not carried over; for the studies checked, unresolved V genes explain less than half of this, and the remainder is unexplained. The D gene and trimming were derived from the DNA, and the V and J assignments and clone size from that table. The sample includes roughly 240,000 clones, with about nine tenths observed a single time. In total, the top ten clones hold roughly 2.4% of the sample.

These data belong to a study of blood T cell repertoires in COVID-19 (dated by TCRdb to 2019 to 2021). Background on the whole study: Samples from collaborators originated in the United States, Italy and Spain and spanned both the acute and convalescent phases of COVID-19. Deeply sampled blood TCRbeta repertoires from subjects exposed to, actively infected with, or recovered from COVID-19 were included in the dataset. The samples were drawn from the first 160 participants of the ongoing ImmuneRACE study and from about 1,200 subjects provided by 6 global collaborators. Sample metadata almost always included a de-identified subject ID, COVID-19 status, age in years and sex. Where available, HLA class I and class II types were taken from metadata supplied by the sample provider and were not determined by assay-based typing. The material from the prospective study consisted of cDNA or gDNA derived from T cells, B-cell-depleted T cells, or PBMCs. The repertoires were released in a freely available public database meant as a resource for research on the immune response to SARS-CoV-2.

The paper as a whole reports these results and caveats: How much clinical and demographic metadata was included differed by source and by participant, and the metadata was provided uncurated.

Participants in the prospective study were enrolled through a virtual design, were aged roughly 18 to 100 years, and lived in roughly 26 United States geographic areas. In the prospective study, participants were assigned to cohorts based on the clinical history participants reported in a screening survey and a study questionnaire. In the prospective study, mobile phlebotomists collected whole blood, serum and a nasopharyngeal or oropharyngeal swab from each participant. Participants in the prospective study had the option to provide additional blood draws and questionnaires over a roughly 2-month period. Before DNA extraction, prospective study blood samples were shipped either frozen or at room temperature.

What was sequenced was PBMCs or T cells enriched from blood (not recorded which). This chain joins TRBV5-5 to TRBJ1-2; the D gene is perhaps TRBD1, from 6 matching bases. This clonotype was sampled from a woman in her thirties or forties with acute COVID-19. The nucleotides read TGTGCCAGCAGCCAGTGGGGGGGCTCTGGCTACACCTTC. This sequence encodes CASSQWGGSGYTF.